The clone carrying this T cell receptor beta chain was recorded many times. This sample is part of a study of T-cell reconstitution after alpha-beta-depleted transplantation in children. Preparing the TCRbeta library involved the use of unique molecular identifiers. TCRdb re-called the PCR reads through MiXCR, storing one row per CDR3 protein. The sample comprises some 240,000 distinct CDR3 sequences, approximately 9.9% of which are singletons, and approximately 5% rests with the top ten. Germline CDR1 DFQATT, CDR2 SNEGSKA (reference sequence). This CDR3 has 16 amino acids. Losses at the gene ends were 0 bases for V and 5 bases for J; bases not matched to a gene: 10.

The sequencing here drew on PBMCs from the stem cell graft donor, taken from the stem cell graft. The origin of this receptor is a human donor who donated a stem cell graft to a child with SCID. The rearrangement links TRBV20-1 to TRBJ1-1, with TRBD1 matching over 9 bases. The CDR3 here is CSARDSLGQGRTEAFF. Written as DNA, the CDR3 is TGCAGTGCTAGAGATTCCCTGGGACAGGGACGAACTGAAGCTTTCTTT.